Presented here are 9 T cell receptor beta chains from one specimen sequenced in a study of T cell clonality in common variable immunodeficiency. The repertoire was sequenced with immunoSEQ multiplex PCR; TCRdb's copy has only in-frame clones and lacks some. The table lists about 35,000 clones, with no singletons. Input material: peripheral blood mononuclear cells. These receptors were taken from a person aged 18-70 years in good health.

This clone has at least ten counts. The CDR3 protein is CATSSQISRGSSYNEQFF. The sequenced part of the CDR3 DNA is TGTGCCACCAGCAGCCAAATATCGCGGGGAAGCTCCTACAATGAG. V is TRBV15 and J is TRBJ2-1; D might be TRBD2 (6 bases). The sequenced fragment ends 3 residues before the CDR3 boundary, so the rest is inferred from the germline J gene. The V and J ends lost 3 bases and 0 bases respectively, with 18 bases between them. The CDR3 is made up of 18 amino acids. Germline CDR1 and CDR2: LNHNV and YYDKDF (reference sequence).

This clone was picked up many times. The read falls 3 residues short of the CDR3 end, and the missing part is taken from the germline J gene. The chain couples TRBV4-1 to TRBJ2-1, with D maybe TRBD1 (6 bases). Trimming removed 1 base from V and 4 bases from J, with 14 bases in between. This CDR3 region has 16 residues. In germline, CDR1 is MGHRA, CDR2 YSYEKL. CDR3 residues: CASSQAVDSLYNEQFF. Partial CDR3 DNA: TGCGCCAGCAGCCAAGCTGTGGACAGCCTTTACAATGAG.

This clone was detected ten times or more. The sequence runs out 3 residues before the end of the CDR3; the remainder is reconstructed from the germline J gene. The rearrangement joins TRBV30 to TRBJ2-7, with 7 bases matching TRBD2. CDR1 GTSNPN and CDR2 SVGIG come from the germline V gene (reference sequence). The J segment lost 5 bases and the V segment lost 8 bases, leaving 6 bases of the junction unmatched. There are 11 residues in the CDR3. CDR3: CAVRGVHEQYF. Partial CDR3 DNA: TGTGCCGTCCGGGGGGTCCACGAG.

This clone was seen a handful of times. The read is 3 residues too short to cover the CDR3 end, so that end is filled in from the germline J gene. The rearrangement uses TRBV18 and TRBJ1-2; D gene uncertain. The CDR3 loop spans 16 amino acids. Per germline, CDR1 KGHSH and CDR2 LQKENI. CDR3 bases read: TGTGCCAGCTCACCCTGGGTAGTTCAGAGCACAGATACC. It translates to CASSPWVVQSTDT. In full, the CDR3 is CASSPWVVQSTDTYTF.

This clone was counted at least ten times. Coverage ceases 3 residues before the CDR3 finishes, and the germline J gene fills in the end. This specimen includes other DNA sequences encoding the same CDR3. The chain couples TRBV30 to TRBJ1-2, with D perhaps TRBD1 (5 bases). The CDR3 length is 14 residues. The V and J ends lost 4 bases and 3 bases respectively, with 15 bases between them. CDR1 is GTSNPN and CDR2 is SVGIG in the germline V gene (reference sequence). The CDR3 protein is CAWTPSGDHYGYTF. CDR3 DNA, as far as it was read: TGTGCCTGGACCCCCTCGGGGGACCACTATGGC. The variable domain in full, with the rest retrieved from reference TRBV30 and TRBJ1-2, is SQTIHQWPATLVQPVGSPLSLECTVEGTSNPNLYWYRQAAGRGLQLLFYSVGIGQISSEVPQNLSASRPQDRQFILSSKKLLLSDSGFYLCAWTPSGDHYGYTFGSGTRLTVV.

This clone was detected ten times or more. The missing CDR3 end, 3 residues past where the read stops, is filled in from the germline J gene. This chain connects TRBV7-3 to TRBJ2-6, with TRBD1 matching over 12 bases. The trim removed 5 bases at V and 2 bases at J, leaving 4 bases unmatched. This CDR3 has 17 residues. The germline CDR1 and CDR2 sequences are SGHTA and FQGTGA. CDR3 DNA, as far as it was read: TGTGCCAGCAGCGCCGGGACAGGGGGCGCTGGGGCCAACGTC. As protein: CASSAGTGGAGANV. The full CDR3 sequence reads CASSAGTGGAGANVLTF.

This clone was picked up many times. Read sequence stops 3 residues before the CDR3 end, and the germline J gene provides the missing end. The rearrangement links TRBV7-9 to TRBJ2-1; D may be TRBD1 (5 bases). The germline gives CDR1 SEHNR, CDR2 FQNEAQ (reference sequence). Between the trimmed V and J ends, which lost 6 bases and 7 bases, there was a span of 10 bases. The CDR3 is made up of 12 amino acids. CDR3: CASREQENEQFF. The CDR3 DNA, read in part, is TGTGCCAGCAGGGAACAGGAGAATGAG.

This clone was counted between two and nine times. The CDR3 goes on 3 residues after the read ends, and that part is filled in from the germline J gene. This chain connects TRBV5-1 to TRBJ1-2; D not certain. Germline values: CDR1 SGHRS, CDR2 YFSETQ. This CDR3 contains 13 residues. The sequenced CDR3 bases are TGCGCCAGCAGCTTGGACGATATAGATACC. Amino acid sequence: CASSLDDIDT. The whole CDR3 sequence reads CASSLDDIDTYTF.

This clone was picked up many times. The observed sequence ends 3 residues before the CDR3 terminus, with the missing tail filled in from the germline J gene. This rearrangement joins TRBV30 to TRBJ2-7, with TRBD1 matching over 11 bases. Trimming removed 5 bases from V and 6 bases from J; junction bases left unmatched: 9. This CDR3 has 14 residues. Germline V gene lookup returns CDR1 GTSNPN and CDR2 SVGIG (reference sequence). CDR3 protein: CAWCSGTGGIEQYF. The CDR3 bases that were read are TGTGCCTGGTGCTCCGGGACAGGGGGTATCGAG.